This T cell receptor beta chain was observed in a study of radiotherapy plus CTLA-4 blockade in lung cancer (dated by TCRdb to between 2018 and 2020). About the study as a whole: Objective responses were observed in 15% to 20% of enrolled patients, and disease control was achieved in roughly 29%.

In this study, focal radiation therapy paired with CTLA-4 blockade (ipilimumab) was tested in patients who had chemo-refractory metastatic non-small-cell lung cancer. General findings and caveats noted by the study authors: After treatment with radiotherapy and ipilimumab, TCR clones that originated in tumors expanded in peripheral blood. Increased serum interferon-beta after radiation, together with early dynamic changes in blood T cell clones, were reported to be the strongest predictors of response.

This clone was observed a handful of times. Its cognate antigen has yet to be identified. Nothing much larger sits one base from this clone, and base qualities are not available. Library generation was performed with the immunoSEQ multiplex PCR assay. The clones in this table, taken by TCRdb from immuneACCESS, are in-frame only. Not every clone is retained; where verified, under half of the shortfall comes from an unresolved V gene, and the cause of the rest is unknown. Within this sample are fewer than 100,000 clones, with under 85% of them counted one time only. Clones ranked in the top ten supply roughly 0.82% of the sample. This receptor was identified in a human donor with non-small cell lung cancer who had stable disease on radiotherapy plus ipilimumab. Source: peripheral blood, taken from a patient treated with radiotherapy plus ipilimumab.

The DNA reads as follows: TGTGCCAGTAGGGGGGAGAAGTTCTTC. This gives the protein CASRGEKFF. The chain employs TRBV6-4 and TRBJ2-1; the D region is possibly TRBD1 or TRBD2, each matching across 6 bases. From the cysteine through the phenylalanine, the CDR3 covers 9 amino acids. Only the CDR3 portion is preserved as DNA: 27 bases, with reading frame beginning at the first base. Based on the germline V gene, the CDR1 and CDR2 sequences are MRHNA and SNTAGT. Trimming takes 9 bases from V and 14 bases from J, and the germline ends sit 11 bases apart.